This entry features one T cell receptor (beta chain) sequence. What it binds is not known. With baseline, cycle 4 day 1, and cycle 7 day 1 as timepoints, blood was sampled. Germline assignment: CDR1 ENHRY and CDR2 SYGVKD. Trimming took off 2 bases at V and 3 bases at J, with 10 bases between the two ends. This CDR3 has 14 amino acids. The table came from immunoSEQ multiplex PCR; TCRdb's copy has only in-frame clones and leaves some out. The top ten hold 9.8% of the sample, which has just under 65,000 clones, roughly 86% seen once. These data are taken from a study of OX40 agonist ivuxolimab in advanced cancers. Overall study: A mean age of roughly 62 years, range about 23 to 80, was recorded, and 82.7% were male. Prior anti-PD-1, anti-PD-L1 or anti-CTLA-4 therapy was allowed; more than 30% had some. The study, taken as a whole, reports: At 0.1 to 3.0 mg/kg, CD4+ and CD8+ blood T cells expanded clonally by week 6.

This TCR was sampled from an adult with an advanced solid tumor such as melanoma, head and neck, liver or kidney cancer. Sequencing used CD4+ or CD8+ T cells sorted from blood, obtained in a trial of the OX40 agonist ivuxolimab. This chain joins TRBV10-3 and TRBJ1-1, with D maybe TRBD1 (6 bases). The CDR3 here is CAISELGADTEAFF. As DNA, the CDR3 is TGTGCCATCAGTGAGCTGGGGGCAGACACTGAAGCTTTCTTT.